This is a list of T cell receptor beta chains from one sample in a study of siplizumab effects on memory and regulatory T cells. TCRdb's table, derived via immunoSEQ multiplex PCR, lists solely in-frame clones and lacks some. The profile shows more than 85,000 clones, about 92% of them singletons. The sample consisted of Tregs sorted from blood. The receptors were sampled from a human donor in good health. Both conserved end residues are part of each CDR3. D genes are given only for firm matches. Where a row states a size, it is once, few, many or the class of an expanded clone; other rows omit it.

>TRBV7-8|18|-|TRBJ1-1|TRBD1
CASSLRTGGFFMNTEAFF
TGTGCCAGCAGCCTGAGGACAGGGGGCTTCTTCATGAACACTGAAGCTTTCTTT
>TRBV2|14|-|TRBJ1-5|-
CASSARNSNQPQHF
TGTGCCAGCAGTGCCAGGAATAGCAATCAGCCCCAGCATTTT
>TRBV7-9|16|-|TRBJ2-2|-
CASSPIGRIDTGELFF
TGTGCCAGCAGCCCAATCGGACGGATCGACACCGGGGAGCTGTTTTTT
>TRBV6-5|13|-|TRBJ1-2|TRBD1
CASSDRGRNGYTF
TGTGCCAGCAGTGACAGGGGTCGGAATGGCTACACCTTC
>TRBV5-4|12|-|TRBJ1-4|-
CASGRINEKLFF
TGTGCCAGCGGGCGCATTAATGAAAAACTGTTTTTT
>TRBV6-1|13|-|TRBJ2-2|-
CASRQSGTGELFF
TGTGCCAGCAGGCAGTCGGGCACCGGGGAGCTGTTTTTT
>TRBV29-1|13|-|TRBJ2-7|TRBD2
CSVDQAGGNEQYF
TGCAGCGTTGATCAAGCGGGAGGTAACGAGCAGTACTTC
>TRBV5-5|12|once|TRBJ2-5|-
CASSLRGETQYF
TGTGCCAGCAGCTTGCGGGGAGAGACCCAGTACTTC
>TRBV7-9|18|-|TRBJ2-1|TRBD2
CASSLALWGLAVYNEQFF
TGTGCCAGCAGCTTAGCGCTTTGGGGACTAGCCGTCTACAATGAGCAGTTCTTC
>TRBV13|18|-|TRBJ2-6|-
CASSLAGALRSGANVLTF
TGTGCCAGCAGCTTAGCAGGGGCGCTTCGTTCTGGGGCCAACGTCCTGACTTTC
>TRBV15|16|few|TRBJ1-5|-
CATSQRAQYSNQPQHF
TGTGCCACCAGCCAGAGAGCCCAGTATAGCAATCAGCCCCAGCATTTT
>TRBV9|16|-|TRBJ2-2|TRBD1
CASSVERGTGFGELFF
TGTGCCAGCAGCGTAGAGAGAGGGACAGGATTCGGGGAGCTGTTTTTT
>TRBV5-4|12|-|TRBJ2-2|-
CASSSRTGELFF
TGTGCCAGCAGCTCCAGGACCGGGGAGCTGTTTTTT
>TRBV5-1|20|once|TRBJ2-6|-
CASSLLSPSWGTSGANVLTF
TGCGCCAGCAGCTTATTATCCCCGTCCTGGGGAACCTCTGGGGCCAACGTCCTGACTTTC
>TRBV6-5|13|once|TRBJ1-2|-
CASQRAPDGGYTF
TGTGCCAGCCAGCGGGCCCCGGACGGTGGCTACACCTTC
>TRBV5-6|15|-|TRBJ1-1|TRBD1
CASSLVVRGATEAFF
TGTGCCAGCAGCTTGGTCGTCAGGGGGGCCACTGAAGCTTTCTTT
>TRBV7-2|16|-|TRBJ1-2|TRBD1
CASSPRIAGGHYGYTF
TGTGCCAGCAGCCCAAGGATCGCAGGGGGCCACTATGGCTACACCTTC
>TRBV5-1|15|once|TRBJ2-1|-
CASSFGRSFNNEQFF
TGCGCCAGCAGCTTTGGCAGGAGTTTTAACAATGAGCAGTTCTTC
>TRBV5-1|15|few|TRBJ1-4|TRBD1
CASSSGQRLNEKLFF
TGCGCCAGCAGCTCGGGACAGCGTCTTAATGAAAAACTGTTTTTT
>TRBV4-1|13|-|TRBJ1-5|-
CASQGDPNQPQHF
TGCGCCAGCCAGGGCGACCCAAATCAGCCCCAGCATTTT
>TRBV6-5|10|-|TRBJ1-2|-
CASGDYGYTF
TGTGCCAGCGGAGATTATGGCTACACCTTC
>TRBV2|15|-|TRBJ1-5|TRBD1
CASSPRQGQQWPQHF
TGTGCCAGCAGCCCTCGACAGGGCCAACAATGGCCCCAGCATTTT
>TRBV6-6|13|once|TRBJ2-7|-
CASTPTGLHEQYF
TGTGCCAGCACCCCCACAGGGCTCCACGAGCAGTACTTC
>TRBV18|15|-|TRBJ2-7|-
CASSPTRGGPYEQYF
TGTGCCAGCTCACCTACTAGGGGTGGCCCCTACGAGCAGTACTTC
>TRBV19|14|-|TRBJ2-1|-
CASSMSGQTNEQFF
TGTGCCAGTAGTATGTCTGGACAGACCAATGAGCAGTTCTTC
>TRBV18|19|-|TRBJ2-5|-
CASSPFYLGGHRYQETQYF
TGTGCCAGCTCACCTTTCTACCTCGGGGGACATCGGTACCAAGAGACCCAGTACTTC
>TRBV5-6|16|-|TRBJ1-1|-
CASSLGQGYVNTEAFF
TGTGCCAGCAGCTTGGGTCAGGGTTATGTGAACACTGAAGCTTTCTTT
>TRBV29-1|15|few|TRBJ1-1|-
CSVERHLRGLTEAFF
TGCAGCGTTGAGCGACATCTTCGAGGCCTCACTGAAGCTTTCTTT